This section outlines one TCR beta chain sequence together with its context. Its target is unknown. The data belong to a study of cytomegalovirus exposure and HLA in healthy donors. Researchers ran the PCR with 60 Vbeta and 13 Jbeta primers. TCRdb's table, derived via immunoSEQ multiplex PCR, lists solely in-frame clones and lacks some. Of roughly 150,000 clones in the sample, just under 80% are singletons; the top ten hold more than 4.5%. The germline gives CDR1 SGDLS, CDR2 YYNGEE. Between the trimmed V and J ends, which lost 4 bases and 2 bases, there was a span of 15 bases. The length of the CDR3 is 15 residues. Whole-study findings and limits: The authors confirmed in vitro that three CMV-associated chains were specific for CMV antigens. Exclusion as indistinguishable affected some V segments, including TRBV6-2 and TRBV6-3. For most TCR beta V segments, an earlier analysis put the productive rate at about 90% or about 30% of the time.

The chain employs TRBV9 and TRBJ1-1; no clear D. This receptor was taken from a man between 25 and 39 years old in good health. The material sequenced was PBMCs. CDR3 DNA sequence: TGTGCCAGCAGCCCGAGCAGGATAGTAAACACTGAAGCTTTCTTT. Residues: CASSPSRIVNTEAFF.